In its sample, the clone carrying this T cell receptor beta chain was seen a few times. The sample originates from a study of blood T cell repertoires in COVID-19. Study in general: Sites across the United States, Italy and Spain contributed samples from acute and convalescent COVID-19. The analysed material was cDNA or gDNA that came from T cells, B-cell-depleted T cells, or PBMCs.

This CDR3 spans 15 amino acids. Germline V gene sequence: CDR1 SGHAT, CDR2 FQNNGV. Trimming stripped 1 base from V and 4 bases from J, with 10 bases between. In the original workflow: For nucleated cells, counts were estimated from reference gene primer amplification. Profiling relied on immunoSEQ multiplex PCR, and the TCRdb table lists in-frame clones only, not all of them. V and J calls and clone size are given by that table; D and trimming were obtained from the DNA. The data show 85,000 to 90,000 clones, approximately 78% seen once. This sequence was found in a woman over 75 with acute or convalescent COVID-19. This chain links TRBV11-2 with TRBJ2-2, with TRBD1 as a possible D gene (6 bases). The material sequenced was peripheral blood. The CDR3, as DNA: TGTGCCAGCAGCTTAGTTGGGGGCGCCACCGGGGAGCTGTTTTTT. It encodes CASSLVGGATGELFF. The full variable domain, completed using reference TRBV11-2 and TRBJ2-2, is EAGVAQSPRYKIIEKRQSVAFWCNPISGHATLYWYQQILGQGPKLLIQFQNNGVVDDSQLPKDRFSAERLKGVDSTLKIQPAKLEDSAVYLCASSLVGGATGELFFGEGSRLTVL.